This T cell receptor (beta chain) was observed in a study of early T cells in non-severe SARS-CoV-2 infection. In the study overall: Sequencing targeted bulk RNA from unsorted whole blood, leaving chains unpaired. Study-level results: Matching results from VDJdb favored anti-spike CD8 responses, leaving private and CD4 specificities undetected.

Per the germline V gene, CDR1 is DFQATT and CDR2 is SNEGSKA (reference sequence). Between the trimmed V and J ends, which lost 2 bases and 1 base, there was a span of 11 bases. This CDR3 is 14 amino acids long. Unique molecular identifiers tagged individual cDNA molecules. TCRdb used MiXCR to reprocess the 5' RACE reads, holding one entry per CDR3 protein. This repertoire shows 55,000 or so distinct CDR3 sequences, more than 6.5% found once; its top ten account for more than 5%. This clonotype was observed a few times. Antigen specificity is unknown. The TCR was taken from an adult who was a healthcare worker with PCR-confirmed SARS-CoV-2 infection or an uninfected control (not recorded which). The V and J genes are TRBV20-1 and TRBJ1-2, with D maybe TRBD1 (6 bases). The sample in question was whole blood, obtained at baseline. CDR3 DNA: TGCAGTGCTAGACAGGGGAACCTTAACTATGGCTACACCTTC. Translation gives CSARQGNLNYGYTF.